One and the same sample provided the 28 T cell receptor beta chains below, sequenced in a study of technical replicates of blood from a few donors. Sequencing used immunoSEQ multiplex PCR; TCRdb keeps in-frame clones, though not all of them. The repertoire consists of some 78,000 clones, with 93% occurring once and the leading ten covering less than 0.5%. The specimen sequenced was T cells isolated from PBMCs. All receptors come from a human donor in good health.

This rearrangement joins TRBV28 to TRBJ1-2; D perhaps matches TRBD1 (6 bases). The V end was cut by 3 bases, the J end by 4 bases, with 15 bases between. This CDR3 is built from 15 residues. The germline gives CDR1 MDHEN, CDR2 SYDVKM. CDR3: CASSFPQGRAYGYTF. In nucleotides, the CDR3 is TGTGCCAGCAGTTTCCCCCAGGGGAGAGCCTATGGCTACACCTTC.

The V call is TRBV7-9, the J call TRBJ2-7; D unresolved. The CDR3 contains 13 residues. From germline, CDR1 is SEHNR and CDR2 FQNEAQ (reference sequence). Trimming shortened V by 3 bases and J by 3 bases, and 9 bases separated the two germline ends. CDR3 coding DNA: TGTGCCAGCAGCTTGGGCAGCCTCTACGAGCAGTACTTC. Amino acids: CASSLGSLYEQYF.

The CDR3: CASLPGIYSNQPQHF. CDR3 DNA sequence: TGTGCCAGCCTGCCAGGGATCTATAGCAATCAGCCCCAGCATTTT. V usage is TRBV2 and J usage is TRBJ1-5, with D perhaps TRBD1 (5 bases). CDR1 is SNHLY and CDR2 is FYNNEI in the germline V gene. The CDR3 covers 15 residues. Trimming removed 8 bases from V and 0 bases from J, with 14 bases in between.

V and J are TRBV18 and TRBJ1-2; D unresolved. CDR3 length: 12 amino acids. Germline CDR1 is KGHSH and CDR2 is LQKENI. V lost 5 bases, J lost 3 bases, and 7 bases lay in between. The CDR3 reads CASSAGDYGYTF. The CDR3 coding sequence is TGTGCCAGCTCAGCGGGAGACTATGGCTACACCTTC. The entire variable domain, with the rest obtained from reference TRBV18 and TRBJ1-2, is as follows: NAGVMQNPRHLVRRRGQEARLRCSPMKGHSHVYWYRQLPEEGLKFMVYLQKENIIDESGMPKERFSAEFPKEGPSILRIQQVVRGDSAAYFCASSAGDYGYTFGSGTRLTVV.

This clone was counted a single time. The chain recombines TRBV9 with TRBJ2-1; 9 nucleotides match TRBD2. V shed 3 bases, J shed 4 bases, and the junction held 8 bases outside the gene matches. Looked up from germline, CDR1 is SGDLS and CDR2 is YYNGEE. CDR3 size: 16 residues. CDR3 loop: CASSGIAGVRYNEQFF. CDR3 in DNA: TGTGCCAGCAGCGGGATAGCGGGAGTGCGATACAATGAGCAGTTCTTC.

The chain combines TRBV7-2 with TRBJ2-2; no firm D call. CDR3 size: 14 residues. Germline V gene lookup returns CDR1 SGHTA and CDR2 FQGNSA. V lost 5 bases and J 1 base, leaving 8 bases between the germline ends. Here the CDR3 DNA reads TGTGCCAGCAGCCTGAATAGGAACACCGGGGAGCTGTTTTTT. This codes for CASSLNRNTGELFF.

The rearrangement joins TRBV19 to TRBJ2-5, with D possibly being TRBD2 (6 bases). V shed 6 bases and J shed 4 bases, with 15 bases lying between them. The length of the CDR3 is 14 residues. The germline V gene encodes CDR1 LNHDA and CDR2 SQIVND (reference sequence). The DNA for the CDR3 is TGTGCCAGTAGATCGACGGGAGCAAGAGAGACCCAGTACTTC. It encodes CASRSTGARETQYF.

This clone was observed a handful of times. The chain employs TRBV4-3 and TRBJ2-7; D possibly corresponds to TRBD1 (6 bases). The germline gives CDR1 LGHNA, CDR2 YSLEER. This CDR3 spans 15 amino acids. V dropped 0 bases and J dropped 4 bases, with 13 bases sitting between them. In DNA, the CDR3 is TGCGCCAGCAGCCAAGACACAGGGCAATTATACGAGCAGTACTTC. It specifies CASSQDTGQLYEQYF.

This sequence joins TRBV5-1 and TRBJ1-1; a possible D gene is TRBD1 (5 bases). Trimming removed 4 bases from V and 1 base from J, with 17 bases in between. Germline CDR1 SGHRS, CDR2 YFSETQ. CDR3 length: 16 residues. CDR3 region: CASSLNPGGENTEAFF. In nucleotides, the CDR3 is TGCGCCAGCAGCCTCAACCCGGGGGGGGAGAACACTGAAGCTTTCTTT.

The chain couples TRBV9 to TRBJ1-3; weak D call: TRBD1 (6 bases). Germline CDR1 and CDR2: SGDLS and YYNGEE. The length of the CDR3 is 16 residues. V shed 3 bases and J shed 0 bases, with 13 bases lying between them. The CDR3 here is CASSGTVGNSGNTIYF. CDR3 nucleotide sequence: TGTGCCAGCAGCGGGACAGTGGGTAACTCTGGAAACACCATATATTTT.

The V call is TRBV6-5, the J call TRBJ1-2, with 9 bases fitting TRBD1. Losses at the gene ends were 6 bases for V and 7 bases for J; bases not matched to a gene: 12. Per germline, CDR1 MNHEY and CDR2 SVGAGI. CDR3 size: 15 residues. In nucleotides, the CDR3 is TGTGCCAGCAGAACCTCACAGGGGGCGTCAGGTGGCTACACCTTC. It translates to CASRTSQGASGGYTF.

The chain joins TRBV7-3 to TRBJ2-3, with 11 positions matching TRBD2. Losses at the gene ends were 6 bases for V and 2 bases for J; bases not matched to a gene: 4. Germline V gives CDR1 SGHTA, CDR2 FQGTGA. The CDR3 has 15 amino acids. CDR3 bases: TGTGCCAGCAGTCGACTAGCGGGACCCACAGATACGCAGTATTTT. This encodes CASSRLAGPTDTQYF.

This sequence joins TRBV25-1 and TRBJ1-4; D not certain. CDR3 length equals 13 residues. In germline, CDR1 is MGHDK, CDR2 SYGVNS. The V gene lost 9 bases and the J gene lost 0 bases, with 8 bases spanning the gap. This CDR3 reads CARECSTNEKLFF. The CDR3 coding sequence is TGTGCCAGAGAGTGTTCAACTAATGAAAAACTGTTTTTT.

J is TRBJ1-1 and V is TRBV5-1; D remains ambiguous. The CDR3 is made up of 13 amino acids. V gave up 1 base and J gave up 0 bases, with 4 bases separating them. Per germline, CDR1 SGHRS and CDR2 YFSETQ. For the CDR3, the DNA is TGCGCCAGCAGCTTGCCCATGAACACTGAAGCTTTCTTT. Its translation is CASSLPMNTEAFF. The whole variable domain, filled in from reference TRBV5-1 and TRBJ1-1, reads KAGVTQTPRYLIKTRGQQVTLSCSPISGHRSVSWYQQTPGQGLQFLFEYFSETQRNKGNFPGRFSGRQFSNSRSEMNVSTLELGDSALYLCASSLPMNTEAFFGQGTRLTVV.

In regard to this clone: This sample also contains other DNA sequences that code for the same CDR3. The chain employs TRBV27 and TRBJ2-7, with 9 bases lining up with TRBD1. The ends lost 6 bases at V and 4 bases at J; junction bases unmatched: 7. Germline lookup yields CDR1 MNHEY and CDR2 SMNVEV (reference sequence). CDR3 length equals 14 residues. The CDR3 bases are TGTGCCAGCAGCCCGGGACAGGGAAGGTACGAGCAGTACTTC. This encodes CASSPGQGRYEQYF.

The gene calls are TRBV25-1 and TRBJ2-7; 14 nucleotides agree with TRBD2. Germline CDR1 reads MGHDK; CDR2 reads SYGVNS. The length of the CDR3 is 18 residues. With 1 base clipped from V and 4 bases from J, the junction kept 9 bases outside the gene matches. CDR3: CASSEWGTSGRSRYEQYF. CDR3 bases: TGTGCCAGCAGTGAATGGGGGACTAGCGGGAGAAGTAGGTACGAGCAGTACTTC.

This chain joins TRBV4-3 and TRBJ2-2, with 7 nucleotides matching TRBD2. CDR1 is LGHNA, CDR2 YSLEER, per germline. The CDR3 consists of 18 residues. V lost 0 bases to trimming and J lost 7 bases; unmatched junction nucleotides: 14. Here the CDR3 reads CASSQDPGGGPFGGELFF. The CDR3, as DNA: TGCGCCAGCAGCCAAGATCCCGGGGGAGGGCCCTTTGGCGGGGAGCTGTTTTTT.

CDR3 nucleotides: TGTGCCAGCAGTGTGAGCAGGGGTTATGGCTACACCTTC. This codes for CASSVSRGYGYTF. The chain is built from TRBV2 and TRBJ1-2; maybe TRBD1 (6 bases). The V end lost 4 bases, the J end lost 5 bases, and 11 bases lay between the germline ends. CDR3 length equals 13 residues. CDR1 is SNHLY and CDR2 is FYNNEI in the germline V gene.

This chain connects TRBV14 to TRBJ2-2; a possible D gene is TRBD1 (6 bases). Trimming took 6 bases from V and 4 from J, leaving 18 bases between them. Germline lookup yields CDR1 SGHDN and CDR2 FVKESK. The CDR3 sequence is 16 residues long. Here the CDR3 reads CASRITGTTRTGELFF. As DNA, the CDR3 is TGTGCCAGCAGAATAACCGGGACAACTCGCACCGGGGAGCTGTTTTTT.

V usage is TRBV18 and J usage is TRBJ1-3, with 9 bases fitting TRBD1. V trimming: 3 bases; J trimming: 1 base; junction bases outside the gene matches: 16. The CDR3 extends over 20 amino acids. Per the germline V gene, CDR1 is KGHSH and CDR2 is LQKENI. The CDR3 DNA sequence: TGTGCCAGCTCACCGCAAAACTTCCCCGGACAGGGGTGGTCTGGAAACACCATATATTTT. Translating it yields CASSPQNFPGQGWSGNTIYF.

This sequence joins TRBV2 and TRBJ1-4, with TRBD1 identical over 11 bases. Germline assignment: CDR1 SNHLY and CDR2 FYNNEI. The CDR3 spans 16 residues. Germline trimming cut 3 bases from V and 10 bases from J; bases unmatched to any gene: 10. The CDR3 is CASSEGGQGALRKLFF. CDR3 bases: TGTGCCAGCAGTGAGGGTGGACAGGGGGCATTGAGAAAACTGTTTTTT.

The chain employs TRBV7-3 and TRBJ1-2; the D gene is possibly TRBD1 (5 bases). V was clipped by 5 bases and J by 4 bases, with 14 bases between them. Germline V gene data show CDR1 as SGHTA and CDR2 as FQGTGA. The CDR3 consists of 14 residues. The DNA of the CDR3 is TGTGCCAGCAGCCCAGGGCGTGAGAGCTATGGCTACACCTTC. It encodes CASSPGRESYGYTF.

V is TRBV11-2 and J is TRBJ1-2; D perhaps matches TRBD1 (6 bases). This CDR3 is 14 amino acids long. Trimming shortened V by 5 bases and J by 8 bases, and 18 bases separated the two germline ends. Germline values: CDR1 SGHAT, CDR2 FQNNGV. CDR3 sequence reads: CASSRPGVPGGYTF. In nucleotides, the CDR3 is TGTGCCAGCAGCCGACCAGGGGTTCCGGGCGGCTACACCTTC.

This chain uses TRBV5-6 with TRBJ2-1, with TRBD2 identical over 7 bases. This CDR3 contains 15 residues. The V segment lost 4 bases and the J segment 8 bases; nucleotides outside the gene matches: 12. The germline V gene encodes CDR1 SGHDT and CDR2 YYEEEE. The CDR3: CASSPGIRLADEQFF. The CDR3 DNA reads as TGTGCCAGCAGCCCGGGTATTCGACTAGCCGATGAGCAGTTCTTC. Variable domain in full (rest from reference TRBV5-6 and TRBJ2-1): DAGVTQSPTHLIKTRGQQVTLRCSPKSGHDTVSWYQQALGQGPQFIFQYYEEEERQRGNFPDRFSGHQFPNYSSELNVNALLLGDSALYLCASSPGIRLADEQFFGPGTRLTVL.

The rearrangement uses TRBV14 and TRBJ1-1; D ambiguous. The CDR3 length is 15 residues. Germline assignment: CDR1 SGHDN and CDR2 FVKESK. Trimming removed 0 bases from V and 0 bases from J, with 8 bases in between. The CDR3 spells CASSQDLGVNTEAFF. The CDR3 nucleotides read TGTGCCAGCAGCCAAGATCTGGGAGTGAACACTGAAGCTTTCTTT.

The rearrangement links TRBV4-2 to TRBJ2-5; possibly TRBD2 for D (6 bases). Looked up from germline, CDR1 is LGHNA and CDR2 is YNFKEQ. V shed 0 bases and J shed 4 bases, with 15 bases lying between them. This CDR3 has 16 amino acids. In DNA, the CDR3 is TGTGCCAGCAGCCAAGAACTCCGGGAGCGCAGAGAGACCCAGTACTTC. This gives the protein CASSQELRERRETQYF.

This clone is classed as medium-sized (0.01 to 0.1%). Other DNA sequences of this sample code for an identical CDR3. CDR3 nucleotide sequence: TGTGCCAGTAGTCGAGGTCCCAATCAGCCCCAGCATTTT. It codes for CASSRGPNQPQHF. The chain joins TRBV19 to TRBJ1-5, with D uncertain. Per the germline V gene, CDR1 is LNHDA and CDR2 is SQIVND (reference sequence). CDR3 length equals 13 residues. V gave up 5 bases and J gave up 3 bases, with 8 bases separating them.

The rearrangement joins TRBV4-1 to TRBJ2-3; possible D gene TRBD2, 5 bases. The V gene lost 0 bases and the J gene lost 2 bases, with 12 bases spanning the gap. Germline assignment: CDR1 MGHRA and CDR2 YSYEKL. The CDR3 length is 16 residues. The CDR3 loop is CASSQDRQTITDTQYF. As DNA, the CDR3 is TGCGCCAGCAGCCAAGATCGTCAGACTATCACAGATACGCAGTATTTT.